The TCR beta chain described here comes from a study of sequential checkpoint blockade in melanoma. Study as a whole: After both sequences, patients received maintenance nivolumab. Overall study findings and caveats: Mutational load did not correlate with tumor T-cell fraction or clonality.

Treatment here: randomized to nivolumab then ipilimumab (arm A) or the reverse (arm B). This table comes from immunoSEQ multiplex PCR, and its TCRdb copy is limited to in-frame clones, with some not included. The sample lists about 12,000 clones; approximately 27% were seen once. Notes on this clone: Its specificity is not known.

V lost 4 bases and J lost 3; bases outside the gene matches: 8. Per germline, CDR1 SGHRS and CDR2 YFSETQ. The CDR3 has 15 amino acids. This sequence joins TRBV5-1 and TRBJ2-3; 7 positions match TRBD2. Sample: tumor tissue (inferred from file names), taken from a patient given nivolumab and ipilimumab in sequence. This receptor was taken from a human donor with melanoma. CDR3 DNA: TGCGCCAGCAGCCCCCAGGCGGGGGTTACAGATACGCAGTATTTT. It yields the protein CASSPQAGVTDTQYF.